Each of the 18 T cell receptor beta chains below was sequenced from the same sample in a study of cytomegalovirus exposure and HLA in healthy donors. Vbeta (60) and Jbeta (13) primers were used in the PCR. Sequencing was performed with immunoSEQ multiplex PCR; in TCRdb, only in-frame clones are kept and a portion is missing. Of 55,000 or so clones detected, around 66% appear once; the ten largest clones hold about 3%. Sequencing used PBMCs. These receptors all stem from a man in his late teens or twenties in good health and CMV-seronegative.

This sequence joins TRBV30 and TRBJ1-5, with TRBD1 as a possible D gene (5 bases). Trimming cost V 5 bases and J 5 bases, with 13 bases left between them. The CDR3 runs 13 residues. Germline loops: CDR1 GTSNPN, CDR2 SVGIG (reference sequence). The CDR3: CAWGLAGDQPQHF. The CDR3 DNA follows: TGTGCCTGGGGCCTTGCGGGGGATCAGCCCCAGCATTTT.

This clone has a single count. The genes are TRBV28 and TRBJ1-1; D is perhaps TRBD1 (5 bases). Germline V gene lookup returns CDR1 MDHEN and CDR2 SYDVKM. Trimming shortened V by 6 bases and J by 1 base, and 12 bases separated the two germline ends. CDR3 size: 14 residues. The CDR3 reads CASRTGGANTEAFF. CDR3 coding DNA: TGTGCCAGCAGGACGGGCGGGGCGAACACTGAAGCTTTCTTT.

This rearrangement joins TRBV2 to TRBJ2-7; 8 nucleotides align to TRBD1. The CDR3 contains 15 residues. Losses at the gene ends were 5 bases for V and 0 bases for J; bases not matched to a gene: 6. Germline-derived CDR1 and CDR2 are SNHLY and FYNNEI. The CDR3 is CASSRQGPLSYEQYF. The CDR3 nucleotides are TGTGCCAGCAGTAGACAGGGGCCCCTCTCCTACGAGCAGTACTTC.

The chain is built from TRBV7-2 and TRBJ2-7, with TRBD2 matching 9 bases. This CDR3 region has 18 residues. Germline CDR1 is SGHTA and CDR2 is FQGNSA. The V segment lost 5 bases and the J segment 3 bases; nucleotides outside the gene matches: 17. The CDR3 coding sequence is TGTGCCAGCAGCACCGTTACCATTGGGACTAGCTCCCACTACGAGCAGTACTTC. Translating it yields CASSTVTIGTSSHYEQYF.

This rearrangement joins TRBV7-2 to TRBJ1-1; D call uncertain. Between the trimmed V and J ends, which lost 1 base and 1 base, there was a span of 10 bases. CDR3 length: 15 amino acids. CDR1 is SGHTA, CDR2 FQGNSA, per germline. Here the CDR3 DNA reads TGTGCCAGCAGCTTAGAGGGAGGAAGGAACACTGAAGCTTTCTTT. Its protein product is CASSLEGGRNTEAFF.

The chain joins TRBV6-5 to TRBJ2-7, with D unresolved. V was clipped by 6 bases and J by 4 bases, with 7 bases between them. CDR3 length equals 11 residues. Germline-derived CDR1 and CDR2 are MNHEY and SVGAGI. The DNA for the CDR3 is TGTGCCAGCAGACGAGGTTACGAGCAGTACTTC. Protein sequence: CASRRGYEQYF.

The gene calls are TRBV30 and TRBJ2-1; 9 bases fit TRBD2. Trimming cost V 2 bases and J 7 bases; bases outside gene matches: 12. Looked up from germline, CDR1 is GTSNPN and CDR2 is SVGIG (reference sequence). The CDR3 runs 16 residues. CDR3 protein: CAWSTVQLAGLNEQFF. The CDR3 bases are TGTGCCTGGAGTACGGTCCAGCTAGCGGGGTTAAATGAGCAGTTCTTC.

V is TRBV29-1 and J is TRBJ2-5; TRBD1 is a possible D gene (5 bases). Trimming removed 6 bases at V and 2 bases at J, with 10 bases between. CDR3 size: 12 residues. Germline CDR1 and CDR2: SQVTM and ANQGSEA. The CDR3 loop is CSVLRQQETQYF. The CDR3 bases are TGCAGCGTGCTACGACAGCAAGAGACCCAGTACTTC.

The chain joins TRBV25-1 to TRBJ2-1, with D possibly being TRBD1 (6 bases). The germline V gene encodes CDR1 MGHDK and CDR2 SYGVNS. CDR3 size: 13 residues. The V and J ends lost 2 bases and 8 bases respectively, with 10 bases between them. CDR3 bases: TGTGCCAGCAGTGAACACAGGGTCGATGAGCAGTTCTTC. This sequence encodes CASSEHRVDEQFF.

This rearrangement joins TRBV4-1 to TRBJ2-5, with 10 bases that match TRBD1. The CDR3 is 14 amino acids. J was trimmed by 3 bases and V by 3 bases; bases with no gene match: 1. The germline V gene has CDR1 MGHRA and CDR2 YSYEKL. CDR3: CASSQGTGEETQYF. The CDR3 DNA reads TGCGCCAGCAGCCAGGGGACAGGGGAAGAGACCCAGTACTTC.

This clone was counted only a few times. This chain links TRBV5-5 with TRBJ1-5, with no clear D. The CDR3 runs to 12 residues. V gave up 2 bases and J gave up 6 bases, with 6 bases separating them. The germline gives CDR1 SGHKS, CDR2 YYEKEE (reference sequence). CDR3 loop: CASSLSGQPQHF. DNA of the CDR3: TGTGCCAGCAGCTTATCGGGTCAGCCCCAGCATTTT.

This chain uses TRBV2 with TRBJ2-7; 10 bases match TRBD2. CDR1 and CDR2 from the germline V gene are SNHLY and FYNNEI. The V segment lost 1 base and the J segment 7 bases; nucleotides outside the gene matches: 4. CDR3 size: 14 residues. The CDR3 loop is CASSEVGLAREQYF. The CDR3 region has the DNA TGTGCCAGCAGTGAAGTGGGACTAGCGCGAGAGCAGTACTTC.

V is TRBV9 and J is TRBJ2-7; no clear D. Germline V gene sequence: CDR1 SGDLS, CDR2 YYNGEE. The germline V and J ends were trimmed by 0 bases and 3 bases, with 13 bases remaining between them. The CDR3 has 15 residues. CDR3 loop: CASSVGWSASYEQYF. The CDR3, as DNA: TGTGCCAGCAGCGTAGGCTGGTCGGCTAGCTACGAGCAGTACTTC.

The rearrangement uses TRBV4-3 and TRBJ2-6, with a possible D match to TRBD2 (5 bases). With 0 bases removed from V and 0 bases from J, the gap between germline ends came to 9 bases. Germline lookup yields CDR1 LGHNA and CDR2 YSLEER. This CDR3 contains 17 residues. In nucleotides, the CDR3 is TGCGCCAGCAGCCAAGATCGGGGTTCCTCTGGGGCCAACGTCCTGACTTTC. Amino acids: CASSQDRGSSGANVLTF.

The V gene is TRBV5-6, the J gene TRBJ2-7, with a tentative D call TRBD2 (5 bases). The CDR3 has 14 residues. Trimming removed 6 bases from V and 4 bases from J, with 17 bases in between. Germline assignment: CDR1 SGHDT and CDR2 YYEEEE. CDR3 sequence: CASNRLTVGYEQYF. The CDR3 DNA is TGTGCCAGCAATCGACTAACGGTGGGATACGAGCAGTACTTC.

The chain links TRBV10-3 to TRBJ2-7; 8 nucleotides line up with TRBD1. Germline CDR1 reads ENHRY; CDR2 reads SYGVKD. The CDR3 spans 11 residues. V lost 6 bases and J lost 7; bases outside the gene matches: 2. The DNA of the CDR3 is TGTGCCATCAGGGACAGGGAGGAGCAGTACTTC. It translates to CAIRDREEQYF.

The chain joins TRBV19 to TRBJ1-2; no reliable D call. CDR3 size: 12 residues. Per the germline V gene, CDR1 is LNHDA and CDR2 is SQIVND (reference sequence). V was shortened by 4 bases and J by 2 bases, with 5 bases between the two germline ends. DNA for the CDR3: TGTGCCAGTAGTAGGGCGAACTATGGCTACACCTTC. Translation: CASSRANYGYTF.

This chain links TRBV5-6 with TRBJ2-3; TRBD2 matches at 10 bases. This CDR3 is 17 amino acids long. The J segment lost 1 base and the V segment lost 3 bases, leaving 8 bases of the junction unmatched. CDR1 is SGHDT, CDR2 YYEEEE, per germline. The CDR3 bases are TGTGCCAGCAGCTACCCAGCCGGGACTAGCGGCACAGATACGCAGTATTTT. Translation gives CASSYPAGTSGTDTQYF.